These T cell receptor beta chains were read from a single sample in a study of blood T cell repertoires in COVID-19. Assay: immunoSEQ multiplex PCR; the TCRdb copy retains only in-frame clones and omits some. The sample shows about 140,000 clones, over 75% of them seen only once. The sample was PBMCs or T cells enriched from blood (not recorded which). Receptor source: a woman aged 45-60 years who had recovered from COVID-19. Each CDR3 is given with its conserved first and last residue. D genes are given only for firm matches. Part of the rows lack a size; the others show once, few, many or a class for expanded clones.

D gene,clone size,V gene,J gene,CDR3 DNA,CDR3 protein
TRBD2,NA,TRBV12-5,TRBJ2-1,TGTGCTAGTGGATCTGCCGGACTAGGAGCCTACAATGAGCAGTTCTTC,CASGSAGLGAYNEQFF
TRBD2,NA,TRBV11-3,TRBJ2-5,TGTGCCAGCAGCTCTCGGGGGGGCCGGGAGACCCAGTACTTC,CASSSRGGRETQYF
TRBD1,NA,TRBV7-9,TRBJ1-5,TGTGCCAGCAGCCGGACAGGGGTGAATCAGCCCCAGCATTTT,CASSRTGVNQPQHF
NA,NA,TRBV25-1,TRBJ1-2,TGTGCCAGCAGTACAGGGAGCAGCGCTAACTATGGCTACACCTTC,CASSTGSSANYGYTF
NA,NA,TRBV7-9,TRBJ1-5,TGTGCCAGCAGCTTAGACAGAAGCAATCAGCCCCAGCATTTT,CASSLDRSNQPQHF
TRBD1,NA,TRBV25-1,TRBJ1-5,TGTGCCAGCAGTGGGCCGACAGGGAATCAGCCCCAGCATTTT,CASSGPTGNQPQHF
TRBD2,NA,TRBV3-1/TRBV3-2,TRBJ2-7,TGTGCCAGCAGCCAGGTAGCGGGAGGGCAAGCCTACGAGCAGTACTTC,CASSQVAGGQAYEQYF
NA,few,TRBV7-9,TRBJ2-1,TGTGCCAGCAGCTTAGAGCCCCACTACAATGAGCAGTTCTTC,CASSLEPHYNEQFF
TRBD1,NA,TRBV28,TRBJ1-4,TGTGCCAGCACACCCTGGACAGGGTTGGGTGAAAAACTGTTTTTT,CASTPWTGLGEKLFF
NA,NA,TRBV7-8,TRBJ2-5,TGTGCCAGCAGCTTAGTAGCAGGGGCGGAAGAGACCCAGTACTTC,CASSLVAGAEETQYF
TRBD2,few,TRBV7-8,TRBJ2-7,TGTGCCAGCAGCTCCCGGACTAGCGGTGCCTACGAGCAGTACTTC,CASSSRTSGAYEQYF
TRBD1,NA,TRBV24-1,TRBJ1-2,TGTGCCACCAGTGAAACGGGACAGGGCTTGGGTTCCTATGGCTACACCTTC,CATSETGQGLGSYGYTF
NA,NA,TRBV24-1,TRBJ1-2,TGTGCCACCAGTGATTTTCAGGATGGCTACACCTTC,CATSDFQDGYTF
NA,NA,TRBV9,TRBJ2-1,TGTGCCAGCAGCCCGAATCTAGGCAATGAGCAGTTCTTC,CASSPNLGNEQFF
NA,NA,TRBV9,TRBJ2-1,TGTGCCAGCCAGGGCGGGGTCTACAATGAGCAGTTCTTC,CASQGGVYNEQFF
TRBD2,NA,TRBV3-1/TRBV3-2,TRBJ2-7,TGTGCCAGCAGCCGAGCGGGAGGCGAGCAGTACTTC,CASSRAGGEQYF
NA,NA,TRBV9,TRBJ1-5,TGTGCCAGCGGGAGGTGGGGCAATCAGCCCCAGCATTTT,CASGRWGNQPQHF
NA,NA,TRBV7-9,TRBJ1-2,TGTGCCAGCAGCTTAGGGCCCGGGATCAACGATGGCTACACCTTC,CASSLGPGINDGYTF
NA,NA,TRBV28,TRBJ2-1,TGTGCCAGCAATAAAAGAAGTAGTTCCTACAATGAGCAGTTCTTC,CASNKRSSSYNEQFF
NA,few,TRBV7-6,TRBJ2-7,TGTGCCAGCAGCTTATCGTCGGGGACCTACGAGCAGTACTTC,CASSLSSGTYEQYF
NA,NA,TRBV9,TRBJ1-2,TGTGCCAGCAGCGTAGCGGGAACAAACTACTATGGCTACACCTTC,CASSVAGTNYYGYTF
NA,NA,TRBV5-6,TRBJ2-1,TGTGCCAGCCAGGCAGGTTCGGAGCAGTTCTTC,CASQAGSEQFF
NA,NA,TRBV19,TRBJ2-3,TGTGCCAGTAGCGGGGGGCTAGGTAGCACAGATACGCAGTATTTT,CASSGGLGSTDTQYF
TRBD1,few,TRBV6-5,TRBJ1-4,TGTGCCAGCAGTTCCGACAGGGGAACTAATGAAAAACTGTTTTTT,CASSSDRGTNEKLFF
NA,few,TRBV6-2/TRBV6-3,TRBJ1-1,TGTGCCAGCAGTTACTCGGAGGAGGGTACTGAAGCTTTCTTT,CASSYSEEGTEAFF
TRBD1,once,TRBV9,TRBJ1-1,TGTGCCAGCAGTAGACAGGGGAACACTGAAGCTTTCTTT,CASSRQGNTEAFF
TRBD1,NA,TRBV27,TRBJ1-1,TGTGCCAGCAGTTGGGCACAGGGGGGCACTGAAGCTTTCTTT,CASSWAQGGTEAFF
NA,NA,TRBV7-6,TRBJ1-1,TGTGCCAGCAGCTTAGAGACTTGGACTGAAGCTTTCTTT,CASSLETWTEAFF
NA,NA,TRBV30,TRBJ1-3,TGTGCCTGGACGCCGGAGGGCTATGGAAACACCATATATTTT,CAWTPEGYGNTIYF
NA,NA,TRBV23-1,TRBJ2-7,TGCGCCAGCAGTCACGGTCTGGACAACCACGAGCAGTACTTC,CASSHGLDNHEQYF
TRBD1,NA,TRBV19,TRBJ1-6,TGTGCCAGTAGTACGGACAGGGGCTGGAATTCACCCCTCCACTTT,CASSTDRGWNSPLHF
TRBD1,NA,TRBV3-1/TRBV3-2,TRBJ1-2,TGTGCCAGTACACAGGGGCTTGGCTACACCTTC,CASTQGLGYTF
TRBD2,NA,TRBV5-1,TRBJ2-3,TGCGCCAGCAGCCCCGGGACTAGCGGGAGAGGCGATACGCAGTATTTT,CASSPGTSGRGDTQYF
TRBD2,NA,TRBV3-1/TRBV3-2,TRBJ2-3,TGTGCCAGCAGCCTGAGGACTAGCGGGAAAGATACGCAGTATTTT,CASSLRTSGKDTQYF
NA,once,TRBV19,TRBJ2-5,TGTGCCACCCTAGCGAGGTTGACCGAGACCCAGTACTTC,CATLARLTETQYF
TRBD2,NA,TRBV29-1,TRBJ2-7,TGCAGCGTTCTAGCGGAGATCTCCTACGAGCAGTACTTC,CSVLAEISYEQYF
TRBD1,NA,TRBV19,TRBJ1-2,TGTGCCAGTATCCAGGGACAGGGGGATGGCTACACCTTC,CASIQGQGDGYTF
NA,NA,TRBV7-9,TRBJ1-4,TGTGCCAGCAGCTTAGATCGGGGGGAGGCTGAAAAACTGTTTTTT,CASSLDRGEAEKLFF
NA,NA,TRBV19,TRBJ1-2,TGTGCCAGTAGTATTAAGGGGAACTATGGCTACACCTTC,CASSIKGNYGYTF
NA,once,TRBV27,TRBJ2-3,TGTGCCAGCAGTTTCTCGGTAGCGGCTAGCACAGATACGCAGTATTTT,CASSFSVAASTDTQYF
NA,few,TRBV7-2,TRBJ1-1,TGTGCCAGCAGTCGAGGTTCCAGGTCTGGGGGGGCTTTCTTT,CASSRGSRSGGAFF
NA,many,TRBV9,TRBJ2-2,TGTGCCAGCAACCCGACTAGAAACACCGGGGAGCTGTTTTTT,CASNPTRNTGELFF
TRBD2,NA,TRBV5-5,TRBJ2-3,TGTGCCAGCAGCGGCACCACTAGCGGGAGGGCCTCGGATACGCAGTATTTT,CASSGTTSGRASDTQYF
NA,NA,TRBV30,TRBJ1-5,TGTGCCTTCGCCACGGGGAGTCAGCCCCAGCATTTT,CAFATGSQPQHF
NA,NA,TRBV10-1,TRBJ1-2,TGCGCCAGCAGCCAAAGTTTTAAGGGCGGGTATGGCTACACCTTC,CASSQSFKGGYGYTF
TRBD1,NA,TRBV19,TRBJ2-7,TGTGCCAGTAGTAGGGACAGCACCTACGAGCAGTACTTC,CASSRDSTYEQYF
TRBD2,NA,TRBV5-5,TRBJ2-7,TGTGCCAGCAGCTTTGCTGTGGCGGGAGTTTTAAACGAGCAGTACTTC,CASSFAVAGVLNEQYF
NA,NA,TRBV7-2,TRBJ2-5,TGTGCCAGCAGCTCCCCCGGCGGGATAGAGACCCAGTACTTC,CASSSPGGIETQYF
TRBD2,NA,TRBV10-1,TRBJ2-5,TGCGCCAGCAGTGAACGACTAGCGGGAGGTGGTGAGACCCAGTACTTC,CASSERLAGGGETQYF
NA,NA,TRBV10-3,TRBJ2-5,TGTGCCATCAGTCTCTTAGCGGGACAGGAGACCCAGTACTTC,CAISLLAGQETQYF
NA,NA,TRBV7-9,TRBJ2-7,TGTGCCAGCAGCTATGCCGGGACTGGAGGCGAGCAGTACTTC,CASSYAGTGGEQYF
NA,NA,TRBV5-6,TRBJ1-2,TGTGCCAGCAGCTTGGACAGGGTCTATGGCTACACCTTC,CASSLDRVYGYTF
NA,NA,TRBV5-8,TRBJ1-1,TGTGCCAGCAGCTTGATTTTAGGGGTGGTCACTGAAGCTTTCTTT,CASSLILGVVTEAFF
TRBD2,NA,TRBV12-5,TRBJ2-1,TGTGCTAGTGGTTTGGTACAACTAGCGGGCTCGTATGAGCAGTTCTTC,CASGLVQLAGSYEQFF
TRBD1,NA,TRBV19,TRBJ1-6,TGTGCCAGTACGAGTGGAGGACAGGGACGTTCACCCCTCCACTTT,CASTSGGQGRSPLHF
NA,NA,TRBV5-6,TRBJ2-7,TGTGCCAGCAGCAAGTTGTCGCAGGCGATTTACGAGCAGTACTTC,CASSKLSQAIYEQYF